The 7 T cell receptor beta chains given below trace back to one sample, sequenced in a study of radiotherapy plus CTLA-4 blockade in lung cancer (dated by TCRdb to 2017 to 2018). Preparation of the library involved the immunoSEQ multiplex PCR assay. Here the immuneACCESS table is served through TCRdb, limited to in-frame sequences with V and J called. Missing clones are a known gap in these copies; in checked studies unresolved V genes cover under half, and the rest lacks a known reason. Present in this sample are 110,000 or so clones, 75% to 80% of which were seen just once. Together, the top ten hold 5.2% of the sample. The sample in question was peripheral blood, obtained from a patient treated with radiotherapy plus ipilimumab. Receptor source: a human donor with non-small cell lung cancer who had a partial response to radiotherapy plus ipilimumab.

The sample holds a few counts of this clone. V and J are TRBV7-2 and TRBJ1-3; 7 nucleotides match TRBD1. The CDR3 has 16 amino acids. With V trimmed by 1 base and J by 3 bases, 6 bases remained unmatched. The germline gives CDR1 SGHTA, CDR2 FQGNSA. Here the CDR3 DNA reads TGTGCCAGCAGCTTAGTTGGAGGGGGCTTTGGAAACACCATATATTTT. This encodes CASSLVGGGFGNTIYF.

The chain has TRBV4-3 and TRBJ2-3; the match to TRBD2 covers 10 bases. The V gene end was trimmed by 4 bases and the J gene end by 0 bases; junction bases not matched to a gene: 4. This CDR3 contains 16 residues. CDR1 and CDR2 from the germline V gene are LGHNA and YSLEER. This chain's CDR3 is CASSLRTSGSTDTQYF. DNA of the CDR3: TGCGCCAGCAGCCTCAGGACTAGCGGCAGCACAGATACGCAGTATTTT.

This clone was detected once. The rearrangement links TRBV6-1 to TRBJ1-1; D call uncertain. The CDR3 is made up of 13 amino acids. Deletions cut 7 bases from V and 1 base from J, with 10 bases between. The germline CDR1 and CDR2 sequences are MNHNS and SASEGT. The CDR3 reads CASTPGRNTEAFF. The CDR3, as DNA: TGTGCCAGCACTCCAGGTAGGAACACTGAAGCTTTCTTT.

For this clone: At one of its ends the junction is not consistent with the germline gene, which may arise from a read error. The chain links TRBV28 to TRBJ2-1; TRBD1 matches at 9 bases. CDR1 and CDR2 (germline): MDHEN, SYDVKM. This CDR3 contains 16 residues. CDR3 coding DNA: TGTTCCAGCAGCCACATCCCGGGACAGGGTGGTAATGAGCAGTTCTTC. This translates into CSSSHIPGQGGNEQFF.

V usage is TRBV29-1 and J usage is TRBJ1-2; 12 nucleotides match TRBD1. The length of the CDR3 is 12 residues. Per the germline V gene, CDR1 is SQVTM and CDR2 is ANQGSEA. Unmatched junction bases numbered 3, after V lost 7 bases and J lost 6 bases. The CDR3 DNA is TGCAGCGGGGGACAGGGGGCAGATGGCTACACCTTC. It encodes CSGGQGADGYTF. The variable domain in full, completed from reference TRBV29-1 and TRBJ1-2, reads SAVISQKPSRDICQRGTSLTIQCQVDSQVTMMFWYRQQPGQSLTLIATANQGSEATYESGFVIDKFPISRPNLTFSTLTVSNMSPEDSSIYLCSGGQGADGYTFGSGTRLTVV.

The chain couples TRBV11-2 to TRBJ2-1; 11 bases map to TRBD2. CDR1 is SGHAT and CDR2 is FQNNGV in the germline V gene. The CDR3 is 19 amino acids. V trimming: 2 bases; J trimming: 1 base; junction bases outside the gene matches: 10. The CDR3: CASSLRVAGGPGSYNEQFF. The CDR3 nucleotides read TGTGCCAGCAGCTTACGGGTAGCGGGAGGGCCGGGGTCCTACAATGAGCAGTTCTTC. Combining the CDR3 with reference TRBV11-2 and TRBJ2-1 gives the whole variable domain EAGVAQSPRYKIIEKRQSVAFWCNPISGHATLYWYQQILGQGPKLLIQFQNNGVVDDSQLPKDRFSAERLKGVDSTLKIQPAKLEDSAVYLCASSLRVAGGPGSYNEQFFGPGTRLTVL.

The V and J genes are TRBV11-3 and TRBJ2-2; weak D call: TRBD2 (7 bases). Deletions cut 3 bases from V and 1 base from J, with 12 bases between. CDR1 and CDR2 (germline): SGHNT, YENEEA. The CDR3 loop spans 16 amino acids. This CDR3 is CASSFIGGQNTGELFF. CDR3 nucleotides: TGTGCCAGCAGCTTCATCGGGGGGCAGAACACCGGGGAGCTGTTTTTT.